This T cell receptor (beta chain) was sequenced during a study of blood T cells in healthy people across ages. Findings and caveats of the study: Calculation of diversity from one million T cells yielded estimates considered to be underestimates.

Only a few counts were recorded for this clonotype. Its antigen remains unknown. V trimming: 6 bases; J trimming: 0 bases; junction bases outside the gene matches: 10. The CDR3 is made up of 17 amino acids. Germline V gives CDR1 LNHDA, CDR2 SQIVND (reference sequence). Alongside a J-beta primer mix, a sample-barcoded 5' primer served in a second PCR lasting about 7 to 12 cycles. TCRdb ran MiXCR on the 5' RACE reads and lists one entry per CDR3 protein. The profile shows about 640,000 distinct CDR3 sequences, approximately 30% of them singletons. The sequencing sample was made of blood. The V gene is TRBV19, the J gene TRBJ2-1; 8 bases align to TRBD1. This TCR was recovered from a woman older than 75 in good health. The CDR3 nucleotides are TGTGCCAGTAGGGGATTAGGACAGGGCCTCTCCTACAATGAGCAGTTCTTC. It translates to CASRGLGQGLSYNEQFF.